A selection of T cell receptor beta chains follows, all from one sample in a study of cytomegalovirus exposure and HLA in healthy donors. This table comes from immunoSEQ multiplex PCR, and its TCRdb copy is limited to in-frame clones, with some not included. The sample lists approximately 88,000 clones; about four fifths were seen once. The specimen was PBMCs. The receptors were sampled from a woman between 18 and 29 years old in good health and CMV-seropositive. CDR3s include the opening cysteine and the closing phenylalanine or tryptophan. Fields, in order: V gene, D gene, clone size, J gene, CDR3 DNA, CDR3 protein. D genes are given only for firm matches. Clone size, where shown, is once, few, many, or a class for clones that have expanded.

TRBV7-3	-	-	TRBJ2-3	TGTGCCAGCAGCTTAACGGGCGGGACGACAGATACGCAGTATTTT	CASSLTGGTTDTQYF
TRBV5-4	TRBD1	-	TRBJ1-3	TGTGCCAGCAGCTTGGAGTTAGGGGGCCGAAACACCATATATTTT	CASSLELGGRNTIYF
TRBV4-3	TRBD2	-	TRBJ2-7	TGCGCCAGCAGCCAAGCGGGGCTAGCGGGGTTACACGAGCAGTACTTC	CASSQAGLAGLHEQYF
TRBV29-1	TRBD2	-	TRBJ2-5	TGCAGCGTTGAAACCGGGACTAGCGGGGGTGGGACCCAGTACTTC	CSVETGTSGGGTQYF
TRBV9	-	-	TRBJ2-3	TGTGCCAGCAGCACCCGGGGTGGCCTCACAGATACGCAGTATTTT	CASSTRGGLTDTQYF
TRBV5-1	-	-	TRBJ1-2	TGCGCCAGCAGCTCCGTCTACCCCCTTAACTATGGCTACACCTTC	CASSSVYPLNYGYTF
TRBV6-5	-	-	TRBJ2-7	TGTGCCAGCAGTTACTATTCGGCGGGTGGTGCCTACGAGCAGTACTTC	CASSYYSAGGAYEQYF
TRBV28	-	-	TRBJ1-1	TGTGCCACTTACGCTTCCGGGTCGCGGCTATTAGCTTTCTTT	CATYASGSRLLAFF
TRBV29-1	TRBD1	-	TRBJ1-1	TGCAGCGTTGTCCCCCAGGGGGCGGACACTGAAGCTTTCTTT	CSVVPQGADTEAFF
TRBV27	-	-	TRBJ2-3	TGTGCCAGCAGTTTAGGAGGGACAGATACGCAGTATTTT	CASSLGGTDTQYF
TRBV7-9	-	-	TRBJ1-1	TGTGCCAGCGGCCTGCGGGGAGGCGTTGAAGCTTTCTTT	CASGLRGGVEAFF
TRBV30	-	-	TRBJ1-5	TGTGCCTGGAGTAGTGACCGAGGAAATCAGCCCCAGCATTTT	CAWSSDRGNQPQHF
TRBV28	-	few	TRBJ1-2	TGTGCCAGCAGCTTAGTACTGAATAACTATGGCTACACCTTC	CASSLVLNNYGYTF
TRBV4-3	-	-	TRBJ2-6	TGCGCCAGCAGCCAAGATGCGGGCTCTGGGGCCAACGTCCTGACTTTC	CASSQDAGSGANVLTF
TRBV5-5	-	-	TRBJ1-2	TGTGCCAGCAGCGATGGGCCCCCTTCCTATGGCTACACCTTC	CASSDGPPSYGYTF
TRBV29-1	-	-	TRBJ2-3	TGCAGCGTTGAAATAAGCACAGATACGCAGTATTTT	CSVEISTDTQYF
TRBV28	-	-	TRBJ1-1	TGTGCCAGCAGTCGCCACAGGATAGGGGCCACTGAAGCTTTCTTT	CASSRHRIGATEAFF
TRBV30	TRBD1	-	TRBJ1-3	TGTGCCTGGAGTGTACCTGCAGGGGGCTCTGGAAACACCATATATTTT	CAWSVPAGGSGNTIYF
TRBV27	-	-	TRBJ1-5	TGTGCCAGCAGTTTGCAGGGCGGATCGCCCCAGCATTTT	CASSLQGGSPQHF
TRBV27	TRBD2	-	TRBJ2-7	TGTGCCAGCAGTTGGGGACTAGCGGGGGCCTACGAGCAGTACTTC	CASSWGLAGAYEQYF
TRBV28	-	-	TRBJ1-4	TGTGCCAGCAGTTTGGACATCTTCCCTAATGAAAAACTGTTTTTT	CASSLDIFPNEKLFF
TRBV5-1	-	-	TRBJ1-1	TGCGCCAGCAGCTTAGGGAGCTTAAGTTTGAGTGAAGCTTTCTTT	CASSLGSLSLSEAFF
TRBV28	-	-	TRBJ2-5	TGTGCCAGCAGTTTAACAGGTCTCGAGACCCAGTACTTC	CASSLTGLETQYF
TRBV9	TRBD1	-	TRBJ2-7	TGTGCCAGCAGCGTACGGACAGGGGGCGAGCAGTACTTC	CASSVRTGGEQYF
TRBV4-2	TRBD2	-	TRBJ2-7	TGTGCCAGCAGCCCCCAAGGAGCGGGGGGCCCGTCCGAGCAGTACTTC	CASSPQGAGGPSEQYF
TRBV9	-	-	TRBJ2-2	TGTGCCAGCAGCTCTTTCGGGGGAGCCGCCGGGGAGCTGTTTTTT	CASSSFGGAAGELFF
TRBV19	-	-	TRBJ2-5	TGTGCCAGTAGTACCTCGCGAGAGACCCAGTACTTC	CASSTSRETQYF
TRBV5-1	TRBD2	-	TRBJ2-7	TGCGCCAGCAGCTATCATAGCGGGGGGCCGCAGGGGCAGTACTTC	CASSYHSGGPQGQYF
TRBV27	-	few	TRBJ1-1	TGTGCCAGCAGACGGGATACTGAAGCTTTCTTT	CASRRDTEAFF
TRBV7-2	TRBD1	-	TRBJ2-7	TGTGCCAGCAGCTTATTCCCGGGACAGGGGAATTACTACGAGCAGTACTTC	CASSLFPGQGNYYEQYF
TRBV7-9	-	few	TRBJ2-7	TGTGCCAGCAGCATCGGACAGTTCGAGCAGTACTTC	CASSIGQFEQYF
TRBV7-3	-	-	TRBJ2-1	TGTGCCAGCAGCCCCTCTTCCCATGAGCAGTTCTTC	CASSPSSHEQFF
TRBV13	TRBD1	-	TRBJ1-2	TGTGCCAGCAGCCAGAACAGGGGGCGGGGTGGCTACACCTTC	CASSQNRGRGGYTF
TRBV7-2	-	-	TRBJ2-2	TGTGCCTGCACCCGGCCCTACGGGGGCACCGGGGAGCTGTTTTTT	CACTRPYGGTGELFF
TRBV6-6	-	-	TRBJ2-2	TGTGCCAGCAGTAATCAGGAAAACACCGGGGAGCTGTTTTTT	CASSNQENTGELFF
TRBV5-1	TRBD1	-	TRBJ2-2	TGCGCCAGCAGCTTGGAGTGGACAGGGCGTACCGGGGAGCTGTTTTTT	CASSLEWTGRTGELFF
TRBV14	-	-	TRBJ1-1	TGTGCCAGCAGCCAAACCCTAACAGGGTGGACTGAAGCTTTCTTT	CASSQTLTGWTEAFF
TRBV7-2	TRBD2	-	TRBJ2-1	TGTGCCAGCAGCTTATCACAGCGGGGGGGCAGCACGCAGTTCTTC	CASSLSQRGGSTQFF
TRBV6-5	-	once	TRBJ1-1	TGTGCCACCGGACAGCCGAACACTGAAGCTTTCTTT	CATGQPNTEAFF
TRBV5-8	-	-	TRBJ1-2	TGTGCCAGCAGCTTGACGGGGAGCTATGGCTACACCTTC	CASSLTGSYGYTF
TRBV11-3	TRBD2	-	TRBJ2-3	TGTGCCAGCAGCTCTGATAGCGGGGGGGGCGGAGATACGCAGTATTTT	CASSSDSGGGGDTQYF